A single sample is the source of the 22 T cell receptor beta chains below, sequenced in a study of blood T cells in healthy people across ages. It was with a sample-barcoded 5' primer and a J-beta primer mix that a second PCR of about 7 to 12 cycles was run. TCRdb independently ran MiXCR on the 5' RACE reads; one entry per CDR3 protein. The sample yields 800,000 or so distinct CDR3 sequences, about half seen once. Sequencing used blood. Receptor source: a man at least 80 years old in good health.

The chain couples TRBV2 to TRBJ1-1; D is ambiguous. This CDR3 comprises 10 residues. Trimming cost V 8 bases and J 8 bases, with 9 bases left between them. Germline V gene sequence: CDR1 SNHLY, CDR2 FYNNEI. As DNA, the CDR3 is TGTGCCAGCCGGGAGCGAGAAGCTTTCTTT. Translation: CASREREAFF.

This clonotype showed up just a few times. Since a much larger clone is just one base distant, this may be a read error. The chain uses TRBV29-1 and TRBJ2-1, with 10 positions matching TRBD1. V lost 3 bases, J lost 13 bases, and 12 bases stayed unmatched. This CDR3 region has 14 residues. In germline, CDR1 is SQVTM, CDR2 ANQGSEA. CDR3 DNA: TGCAGCGTTGACGGGACAGGGGATGGAAAGACCCAGTTCTTC. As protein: CSVDGTGDGKTQFF.

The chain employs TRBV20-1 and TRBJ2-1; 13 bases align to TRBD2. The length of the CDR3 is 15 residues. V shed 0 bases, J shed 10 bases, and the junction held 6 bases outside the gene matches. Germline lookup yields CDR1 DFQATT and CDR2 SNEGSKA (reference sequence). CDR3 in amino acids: CSARDPGLAGREQFF. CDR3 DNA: TGCAGTGCTAGAGATCCGGGACTAGCGGGGCGGGAGCAGTTCTTC.

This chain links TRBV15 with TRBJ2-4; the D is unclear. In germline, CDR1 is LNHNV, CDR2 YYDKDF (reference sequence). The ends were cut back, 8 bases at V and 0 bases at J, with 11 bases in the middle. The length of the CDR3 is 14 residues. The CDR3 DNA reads TGTGCCACCGCCACTGACCAAGCCAAAAACATTCAGTACTTC. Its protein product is CATATDQAKNIQYF.

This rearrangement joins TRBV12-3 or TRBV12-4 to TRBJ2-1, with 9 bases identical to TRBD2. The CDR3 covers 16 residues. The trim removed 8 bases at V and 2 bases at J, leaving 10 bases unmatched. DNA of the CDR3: TGTGCCAGCGGACCCCTAGCGGGAACCCCCTACAATGAGCAGTTCTTC. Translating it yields CASGPLAGTPYNEQFF.

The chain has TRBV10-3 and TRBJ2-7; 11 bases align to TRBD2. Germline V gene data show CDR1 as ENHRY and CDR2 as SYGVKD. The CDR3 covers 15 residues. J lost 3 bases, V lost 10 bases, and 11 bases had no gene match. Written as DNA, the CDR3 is TGTGCCACCAAAATGACCGGGACTAGCGGCTACGAGCAGTACTTC. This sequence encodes CATKMTGTSGYEQYF.

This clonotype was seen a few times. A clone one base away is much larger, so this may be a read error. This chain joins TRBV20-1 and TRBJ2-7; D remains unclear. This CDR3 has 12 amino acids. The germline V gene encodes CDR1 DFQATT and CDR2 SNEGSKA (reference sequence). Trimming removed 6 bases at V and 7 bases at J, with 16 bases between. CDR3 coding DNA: TGCAGTGCGACCTCAGACTGGAAGGAGCAGTACTTC. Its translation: CSATSDWKEQYF.

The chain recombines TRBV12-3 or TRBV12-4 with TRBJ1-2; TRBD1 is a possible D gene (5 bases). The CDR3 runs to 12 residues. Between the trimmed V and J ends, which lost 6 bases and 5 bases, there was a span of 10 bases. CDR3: CASSAGGYGYTF. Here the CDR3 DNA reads TGTGCCAGCAGCGCGGGGGGGTATGGCTACACCTTC.

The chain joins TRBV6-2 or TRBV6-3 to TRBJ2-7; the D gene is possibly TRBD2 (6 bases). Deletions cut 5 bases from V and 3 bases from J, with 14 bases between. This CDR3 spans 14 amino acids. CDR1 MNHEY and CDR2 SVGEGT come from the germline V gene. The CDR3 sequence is CASSPTSPHYEQYF. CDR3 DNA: TGTGCCAGCAGTCCGACTAGTCCTCACTACGAGCAGTACTTC.

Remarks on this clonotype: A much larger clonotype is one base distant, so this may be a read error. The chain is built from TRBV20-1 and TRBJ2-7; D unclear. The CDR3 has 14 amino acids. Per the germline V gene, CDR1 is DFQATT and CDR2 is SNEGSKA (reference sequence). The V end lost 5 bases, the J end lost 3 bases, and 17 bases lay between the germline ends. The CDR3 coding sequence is TGCAGTGCTGGACCCTTGGGCCTTTTCTACGAGCAGTACTTC. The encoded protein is CSAGPLGLFYEQYF.

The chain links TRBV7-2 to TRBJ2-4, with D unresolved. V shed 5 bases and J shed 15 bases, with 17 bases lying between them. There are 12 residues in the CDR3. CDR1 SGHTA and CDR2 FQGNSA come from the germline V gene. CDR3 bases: TGTGCCAGCAGCCCCTCAACCAGCCGGGCGTACTTC. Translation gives CASSPSTSRAYF.

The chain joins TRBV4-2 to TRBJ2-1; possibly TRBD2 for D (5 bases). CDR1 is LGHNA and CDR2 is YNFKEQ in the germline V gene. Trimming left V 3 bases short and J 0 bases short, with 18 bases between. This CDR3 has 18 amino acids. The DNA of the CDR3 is TGTGCCAGCAGCCACCCTCCAGTTAAAACTAGCTCCTACAATGAGCAGTTCTTC. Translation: CASSHPPVKTSSYNEQFF.

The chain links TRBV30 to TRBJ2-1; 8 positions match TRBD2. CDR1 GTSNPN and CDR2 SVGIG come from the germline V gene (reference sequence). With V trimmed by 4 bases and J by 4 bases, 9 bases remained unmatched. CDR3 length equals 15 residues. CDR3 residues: CAWTRISGGYNEQFF. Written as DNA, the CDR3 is TGTGCCTGGACTCGAATAAGCGGGGGTTACAATGAGCAGTTCTTC.

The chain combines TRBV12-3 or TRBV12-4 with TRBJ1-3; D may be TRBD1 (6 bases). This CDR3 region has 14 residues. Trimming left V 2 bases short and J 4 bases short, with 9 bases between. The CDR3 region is CASSLTTGGNTIYF. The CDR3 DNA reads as TGTGCCAGCAGTTTAACGACAGGAGGAAACACCATATATTTT.

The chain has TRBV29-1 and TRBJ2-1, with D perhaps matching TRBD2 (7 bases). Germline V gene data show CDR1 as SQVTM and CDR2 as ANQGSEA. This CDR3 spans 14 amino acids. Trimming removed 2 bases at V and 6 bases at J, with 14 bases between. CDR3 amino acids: CSVERGGQVNEQFF. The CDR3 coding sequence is TGCAGCGTTGAAAGGGGGGGCCAGGTCAATGAGCAGTTCTTC.

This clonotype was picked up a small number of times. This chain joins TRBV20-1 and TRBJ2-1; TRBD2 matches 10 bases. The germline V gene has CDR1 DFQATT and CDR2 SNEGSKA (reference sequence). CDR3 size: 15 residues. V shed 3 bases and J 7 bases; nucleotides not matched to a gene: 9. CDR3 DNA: TGCAGTGCTAGCCCCCCTAGCGGGAGTGGAAATGAGCAGTTCTTC. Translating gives CSASPPSGSGNEQFF.

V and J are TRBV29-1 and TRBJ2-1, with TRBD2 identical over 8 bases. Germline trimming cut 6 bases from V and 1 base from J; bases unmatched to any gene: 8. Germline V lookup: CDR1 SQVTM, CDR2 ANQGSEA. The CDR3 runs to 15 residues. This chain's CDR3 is CSVAGTGGSYNEQFF. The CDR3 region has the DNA TGCAGCGTGGCGGGGACGGGAGGGTCCTACAATGAGCAGTTCTTC.

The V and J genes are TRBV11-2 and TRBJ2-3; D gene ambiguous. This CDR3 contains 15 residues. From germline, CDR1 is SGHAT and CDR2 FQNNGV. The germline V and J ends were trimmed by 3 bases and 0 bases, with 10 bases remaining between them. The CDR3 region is CASSFRRFSTDTQYF. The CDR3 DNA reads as TGTGCCAGCAGCTTTCGACGGTTTAGCACAGATACGCAGTATTTT.

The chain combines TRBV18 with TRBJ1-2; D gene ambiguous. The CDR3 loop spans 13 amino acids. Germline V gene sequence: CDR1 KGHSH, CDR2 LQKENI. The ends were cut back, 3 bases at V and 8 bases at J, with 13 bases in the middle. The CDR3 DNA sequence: TGTGCCAGCTCACCGGACGGACGAGGGGGCTACACCTTC. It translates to CASSPDGRGGYTF. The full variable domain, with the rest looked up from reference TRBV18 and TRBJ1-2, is NAGVMQNPRHLVRRRGQEARLRCSPMKGHSHVYWYRQLPEEGLKFMVYLQKENIIDESGMPKERFSAEFPKEGPSILRIQQVVRGDSAAYFCASSPDGRGGYTFGSGTRLTVV.

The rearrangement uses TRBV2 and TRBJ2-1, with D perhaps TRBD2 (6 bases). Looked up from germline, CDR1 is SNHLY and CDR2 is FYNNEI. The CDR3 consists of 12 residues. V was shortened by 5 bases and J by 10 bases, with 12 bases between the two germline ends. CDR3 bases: TGTGCCAGCAGTACTAGCTGGGGCGAGCAGTTCTTC. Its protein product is CASSTSWGEQFF.

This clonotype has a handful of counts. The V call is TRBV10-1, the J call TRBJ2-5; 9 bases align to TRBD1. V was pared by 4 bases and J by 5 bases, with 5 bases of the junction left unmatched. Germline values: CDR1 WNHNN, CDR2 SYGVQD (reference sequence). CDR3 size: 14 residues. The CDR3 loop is CASSGTGADETQYF. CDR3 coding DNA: TGCGCCAGCAGTGGGACAGGGGCGGACGAGACCCAGTACTTC.

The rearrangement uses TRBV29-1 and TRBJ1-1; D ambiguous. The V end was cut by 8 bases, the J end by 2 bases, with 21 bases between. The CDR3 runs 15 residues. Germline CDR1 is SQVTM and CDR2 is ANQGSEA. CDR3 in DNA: TGCAGCTCCAAGTTCGGTACAGCTGGAAACACTGAAGCTTTCTTT. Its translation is CSSKFGTAGNTEAFF.